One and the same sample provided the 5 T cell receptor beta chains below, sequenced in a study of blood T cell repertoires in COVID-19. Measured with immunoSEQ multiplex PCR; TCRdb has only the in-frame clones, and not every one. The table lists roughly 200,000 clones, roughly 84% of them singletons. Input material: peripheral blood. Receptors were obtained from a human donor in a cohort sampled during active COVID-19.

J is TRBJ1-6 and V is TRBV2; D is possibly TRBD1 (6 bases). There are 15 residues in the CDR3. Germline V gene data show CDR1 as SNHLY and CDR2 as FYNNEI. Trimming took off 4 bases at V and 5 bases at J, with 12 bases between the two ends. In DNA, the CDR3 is TGTGCCAGCAGTGGGAGGGGGGGTAATAATTCACCCCTCCACTTT. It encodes CASSGRGGNNSPLHF.

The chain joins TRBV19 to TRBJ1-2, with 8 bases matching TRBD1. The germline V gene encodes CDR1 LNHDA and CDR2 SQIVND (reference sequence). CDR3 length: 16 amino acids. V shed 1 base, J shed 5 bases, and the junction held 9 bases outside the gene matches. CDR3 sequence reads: CASSIGGKGQAYGYTF. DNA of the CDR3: TGTGCCAGTAGTATAGGAGGAAAGGGACAGGCATATGGCTACACCTTC.

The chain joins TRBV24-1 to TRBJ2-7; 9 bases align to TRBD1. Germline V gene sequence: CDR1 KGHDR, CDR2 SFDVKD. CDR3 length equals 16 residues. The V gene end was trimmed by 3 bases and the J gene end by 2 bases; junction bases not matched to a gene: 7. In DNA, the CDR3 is TGTGCCACCAGTGATCCGGGGACAGGGAAGACCTACGAGCAGTACTTC. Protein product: CATSDPGTGKTYEQYF.

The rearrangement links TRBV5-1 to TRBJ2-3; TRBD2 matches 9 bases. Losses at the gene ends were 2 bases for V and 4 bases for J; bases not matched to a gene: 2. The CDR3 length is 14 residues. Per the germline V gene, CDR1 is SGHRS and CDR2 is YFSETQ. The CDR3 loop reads CASSFSGSPDTQYF. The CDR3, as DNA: TGCGCCAGCAGCTTTAGCGGGAGCCCAGATACGCAGTATTTT.

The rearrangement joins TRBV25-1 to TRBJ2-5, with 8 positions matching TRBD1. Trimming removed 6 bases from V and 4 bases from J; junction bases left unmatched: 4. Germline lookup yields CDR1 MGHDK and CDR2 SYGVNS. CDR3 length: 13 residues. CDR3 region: CASRRQGSETQYF. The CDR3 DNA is TGTGCCAGCAGACGACAGGGGTCAGAGACCCAGTACTTC.